This T cell receptor (beta chain) originates from a study of cytomegalovirus exposure and HLA in healthy donors. Study-level points and caveats: The authors enumerated over 150 TCR beta chains as linked to cytomegalovirus. Cytomegalovirus status, reportedly, was diagnosed with high specificity and sensitivity by the classifier.

The PCR was carried out with 60 Vbeta primers and 13 Jbeta primers. TCRdb's table, derived via immunoSEQ multiplex PCR, lists solely in-frame clones and lacks some. The table lists approximately 90,000 clones, approximately 81% of them singletons, with 6.5% to 8.5% in the top ten. Note on this clone: The antigen is unknown.

The source is a man in his forties in good health and CMV-seropositive. Sample: PBMCs.

CDR3 amino acids: CATSRDKYGQGVDTQYF. In DNA form, the CDR3 reads TGTGCCACCAGCAGAGATAAGTACGGACAGGGAGTGGATACGCAGTATTTT. The chain uses TRBV15 and TRBJ2-3; the match to TRBD1 covers 8 bases. CDR3 size: 17 residues. The germline CDR1 and CDR2 sequences are LNHNV and YYDKDF (reference sequence). Germline trimming cut 0 bases from V and 6 bases from J; bases unmatched to any gene: 11.